The 16 T cell receptor beta chains given below trace back to one sample, sequenced in a study of blood T cell repertoires in COVID-19. Clones were sequenced by immunoSEQ multiplex PCR, and TCRdb holds only the in-frame ones, with some missing. The repertoire has 300,000 to 350,000 clones, roughly 90% of them found once; the top ten carry 6.5% to 8%. Specimen: peripheral blood. The receptors originated from a young woman with COVID-19, enrolled during active disease.

This rearrangement joins TRBV2 to TRBJ2-3, with 7 nucleotides matching TRBD1. The junction had 5 bases not matched to a gene; V was cut back by 8 bases and J by 0 bases. CDR1 and CDR2 (germline): SNHLY, FYNNEI. The CDR3 is 14 amino acids. The CDR3 protein is CASPDRVSTDTQYF. In DNA, the CDR3 is TGTGCCAGCCCCGACAGGGTCAGCACAGATACGCAGTATTTT.

V and J are TRBV7-9 and TRBJ2-2; 12 bases agree with TRBD2. The junction had 15 bases not matched to a gene; V was cut back by 11 bases and J by 2 bases. Germline V gene data show CDR1 as SEHNR and CDR2 as FQNEAQ (reference sequence). The CDR3 spans 18 residues. The CDR3, as DNA: TGTGCCCCCGACGGTACGACTAGCGGGAGTCGAAACACCGGGGAGCTGTTTTTT. Translation: CAPDGTTSGSRNTGELFF.

V usage is TRBV30 and J usage is TRBJ1-5; D is uncertain. V dropped 0 bases and J dropped 6 bases, with 12 bases sitting between them. CDR3 size: 14 residues. Germline CDR1 GTSNPN, CDR2 SVGIG (reference sequence). CDR3 bases: TGTGCCTGGAGTGTACAGTGGGCGGGTCAGCCCCAGCATTTT. Amino acids: CAWSVQWAGQPQHF.

This rearrangement joins TRBV24-1 to TRBJ1-5, with TRBD1 matching over 8 bases. J was trimmed by 4 bases and V by 3 bases; bases with no gene match: 4. CDR3 length: 15 residues. Germline V CDR1 and CDR2: KGHDR, SFDVKD. DNA of the CDR3: TGTGCCACCAGTGATGGACAGGGTCCAAATCAGCCCCAGCATTTT. Translated: CATSDGQGPNQPQHF.

The V and J genes are TRBV4-1 and TRBJ2-6; 7 nucleotides match TRBD1. Germline-derived CDR1 and CDR2 are MGHRA and YSYEKL. V shed 3 bases and J 4 bases; nucleotides not matched to a gene: 6. The length of the CDR3 is 16 residues. CDR3: CASSQEQGSGANVLTF. CDR3 DNA sequence: TGCGCCAGCAGCCAGGAACAGGGGAGCGGGGCCAACGTCCTGACTTTC.

This chain uses TRBV4-1 with TRBJ1-6; D gene uncertain. The germline V gene has CDR1 MGHRA and CDR2 YSYEKL. The length of the CDR3 is 17 residues. V shed 5 bases and J shed 14 bases, with 28 bases lying between them. This CDR3 is CASSTHLPRTERPSLHF. The CDR3 bases are TGCGCCAGCAGCACGCACTTGCCCCGGACTGAACGGCCTTCCCTCCACTTT.

This rearrangement joins TRBV19 to TRBJ2-1, with 9 bases lining up with TRBD2. The CDR3 consists of 14 residues. Germline values: CDR1 LNHDA, CDR2 SQIVND (reference sequence). The ends lost 3 bases at V and 10 bases at J; junction bases unmatched: 7. CDR3 sequence: CASSITSGRPEQFF. In nucleotides, the CDR3 is TGTGCCAGTAGTATCACTAGCGGGCGCCCAGAGCAGTTCTTC.

The chain carries TRBV4-3 and TRBJ2-2; 8 bases agree with TRBD2. CDR1 is LGHNA, CDR2 YSLEER, per germline. This CDR3 region has 18 residues. The trim removed 1 base at V and 4 bases at J, leaving 11 bases unmatched. The CDR3: CASSQGGGGRTRTGELFF. In DNA, the CDR3 is TGCGCCAGCAGCCAAGGAGGAGGCGGGAGGACCCGCACCGGGGAGCTGTTTTTT.

The J gene is TRBJ2-7, the V gene TRBV2, with a possible D match to TRBD1 (5 bases). Trimming cost V 6 bases and J 2 bases, with 11 bases left between them. The length of the CDR3 is 13 residues. The germline gives CDR1 SNHLY, CDR2 FYNNEI. The CDR3: CASSSQETYEQYF. The CDR3 DNA reads TGTGCCAGCAGCTCACAGGAGACCTACGAGCAGTACTTC.

This clone has only a few counts. J is TRBJ1-3 and V is TRBV4-3, with TRBD1 matching 7 bases. This CDR3 has 15 amino acids. The ends lost 4 bases at V and 4 bases at J; junction bases unmatched: 7. Germline CDR1 and CDR2: LGHNA and YSLEER. DNA for the CDR3: TGCGCCAGCAGCCTTTACTCGGGACAGGGAAACACCATATATTTT. Translating gives CASSLYSGQGNTIYF.

The chain is built from TRBV13 and TRBJ1-1, with 7 bases aligning to TRBD1. CDR1 and CDR2 (germline): PRHDT, FYEKMQ (reference sequence). The CDR3 consists of 14 residues. V lost 1 base to trimming and J lost 6 bases; unmatched junction nucleotides: 5. The CDR3 DNA sequence: TGTGCCAGCAGCTTAGTTCAGGGGGAGGCTGAAGCTTTCTTT. It is translated as CASSLVQGEAEAFF.

In nucleotides, the CDR3 is TGTGCCAGCTCCACGAGGGGGAGTGGAAACACCATATATTTT. The encoded protein is CASSTRGSGNTIYF. The chain joins TRBV2 to TRBJ1-3, with D perhaps TRBD1 (6 bases). Germline V gives CDR1 SNHLY, CDR2 FYNNEI. The CDR3 covers 14 residues. The V gene lost 8 bases and the J gene lost 3 bases, with 14 bases spanning the gap.

This clone was counted once. CDR3 DNA sequence: TGCGCCAGCAGTGGGTTTAGCGGGAGAGGGAATGAGCAGTTCTTC. Translation gives CASSGFSGRGNEQFF. This rearrangement joins TRBV5-1 to TRBJ2-1; 9 bases match TRBD2. The CDR3 covers 15 residues. The germline CDR1 and CDR2 sequences are SGHRS and YFSETQ. V lost 5 bases, J lost 7 bases, and 10 bases stayed unmatched.

CDR3 loop: CASSPPGQALSGANVLTF. For the CDR3, the DNA is TGTGCCAGCAGCCCACCGGGACAGGCGCTCTCTGGGGCCAACGTCCTGACTTTC. The V gene is TRBV5-5, the J gene TRBJ2-6; 8 nucleotides line up with TRBD1. The germline CDR1 and CDR2 sequences are SGHKS and YYEKEE (reference sequence). The length of the CDR3 is 18 residues. The ends lost 4 bases at V and 0 bases at J; junction bases unmatched: 9. The entire variable domain, with the rest obtained from reference TRBV5-5 and TRBJ2-6, is as follows: DAGVTQSPTHLIKTRGQQVTLRCSPISGHKSVSWYQQVLGQGPQFIFQYYEKEERGRGNFPDRFSARQFPNYSSELNVNALLLGDSALYLCASSPPGQALSGANVLTFGAGSRLTVL.

V usage is TRBV7-9 and J usage is TRBJ2-2, with a weak D call TRBD1 (5 bases). V was trimmed by 1 base and J by 0 bases, leaving 18 bases between them. Germline CDR1 is SEHNR and CDR2 is FQNEAQ (reference sequence). This CDR3 is built from 19 residues. CDR3 in DNA: TGTGCCAGCAGCTTAGAAAGGTTCAGGGCAGGGCCGAACACCGGGGAGCTGTTTTTT. Amino acids: CASSLERFRAGPNTGELFF.

In its sample, this clone was seen once. V gene TRBV6-5 combines with J gene TRBJ1-4, with 7 positions matching TRBD1. The CDR3 loop spans 13 amino acids. V shed 5 bases and J 4 bases; nucleotides not matched to a gene: 1. Germline CDR1 is MNHEY and CDR2 is SVGAGI. CDR3 in amino acids: CASSRDSNEKLFF. In DNA, the CDR3 is TGTGCCAGCAGTAGGGACAGTAATGAAAAACTGTTTTTT.